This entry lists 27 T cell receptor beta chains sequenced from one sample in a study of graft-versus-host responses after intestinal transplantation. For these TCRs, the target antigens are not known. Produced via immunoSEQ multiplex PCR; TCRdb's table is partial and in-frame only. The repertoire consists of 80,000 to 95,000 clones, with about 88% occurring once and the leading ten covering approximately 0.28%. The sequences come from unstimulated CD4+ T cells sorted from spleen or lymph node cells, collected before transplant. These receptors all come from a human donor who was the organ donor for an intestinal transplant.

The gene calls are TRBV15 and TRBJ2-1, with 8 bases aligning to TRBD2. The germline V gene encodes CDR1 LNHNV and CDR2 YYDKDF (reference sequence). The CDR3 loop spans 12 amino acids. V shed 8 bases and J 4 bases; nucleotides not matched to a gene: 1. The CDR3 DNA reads TGTGCCACCGCGGGGGGATACAATGAGCAGTTCTTC. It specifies CATAGGYNEQFF.

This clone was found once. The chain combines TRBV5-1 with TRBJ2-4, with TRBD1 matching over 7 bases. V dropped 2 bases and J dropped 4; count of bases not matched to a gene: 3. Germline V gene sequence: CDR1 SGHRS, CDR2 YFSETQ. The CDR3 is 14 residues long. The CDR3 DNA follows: TGCGCCAGCAGCTTCGACAGGGCTAAAAACATTCAGTACTTC. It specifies CASSFDRAKNIQYF.

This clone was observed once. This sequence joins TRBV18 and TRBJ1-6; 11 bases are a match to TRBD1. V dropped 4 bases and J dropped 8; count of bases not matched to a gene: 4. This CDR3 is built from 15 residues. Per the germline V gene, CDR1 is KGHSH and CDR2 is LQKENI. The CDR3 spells CASSLGTGGDSPLHF. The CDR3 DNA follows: TGTGCCAGCTCACTAGGGACAGGGGGAGATTCACCCCTCCACTTT.

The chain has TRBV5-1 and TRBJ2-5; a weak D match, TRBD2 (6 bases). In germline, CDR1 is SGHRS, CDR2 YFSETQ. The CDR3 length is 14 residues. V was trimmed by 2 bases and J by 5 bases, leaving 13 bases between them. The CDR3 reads CASSFKVGSETQYF. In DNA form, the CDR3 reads TGCGCCAGCAGCTTTAAGGTCGGGAGTGAGACCCAGTACTTC.

The CDR3 DNA follows: TGTGCTAGCCCCGGTGGGGGGGACCCCGGGGAGCTGTTTTTT. It codes for CASPGGGDPGELFF. The genes are TRBV7-7 and TRBJ2-2, with 7 bases fitting TRBD2. Germline values: CDR1 SSHAT, CDR2 FNYEAQ (reference sequence). The CDR3 covers 14 residues. The full variable domain, rest sourced from reference TRBV7-7 and TRBJ2-2, is GAGVSQSPRYKVTKRGQDVTLRCDPISSHATLYWYQQALGQGPEFLTYFNYEAQPDKSGLPSDRFSAERPEGSISTLTIQRTEQRDSAMYRCASPGGGDPGELFFGEGSRLTVL.

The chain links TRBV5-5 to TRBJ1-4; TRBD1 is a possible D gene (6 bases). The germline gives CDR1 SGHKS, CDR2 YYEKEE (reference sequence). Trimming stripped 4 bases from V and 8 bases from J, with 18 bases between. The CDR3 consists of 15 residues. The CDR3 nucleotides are TGTGCCAGCAGCCCGAAACAGGGTCAGGGAGAAAAACTGTTTTTT. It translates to CASSPKQGQGEKLFF.

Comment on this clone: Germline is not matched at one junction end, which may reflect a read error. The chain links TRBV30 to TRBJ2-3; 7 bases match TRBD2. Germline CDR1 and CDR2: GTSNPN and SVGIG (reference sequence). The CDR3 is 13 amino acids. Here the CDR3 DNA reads TGTGCCTGGAGTGCGACTAGCAAAGATACGCAGTATTTT. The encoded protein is CAWSATSKDTQYF. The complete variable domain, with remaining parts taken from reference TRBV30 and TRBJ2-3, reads SQTIHQWPATLVQPVGSPLSLECTVEGTSNPNLYWYRQAAGRGLQLLFYSVGIGQISSEVPQNLSASRPQDRQFILSSKKLLLSDSGFYLCAWSATSKDTQYFGPGTRLTVL.

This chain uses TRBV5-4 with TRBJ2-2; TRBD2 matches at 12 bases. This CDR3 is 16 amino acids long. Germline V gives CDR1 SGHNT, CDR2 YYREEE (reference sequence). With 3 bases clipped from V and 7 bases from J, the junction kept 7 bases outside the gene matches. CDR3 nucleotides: TGTGCCAGCAGCTGGCGCCTAGCGGGGGGGAACGGGGAGCTGTTTTTT. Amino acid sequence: CASSWRLAGGNGELFF. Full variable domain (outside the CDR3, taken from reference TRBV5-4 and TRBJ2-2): ETGVTQSPTHLIKTRGQQVTLRCSSQSGHNTVSWYQQALGQGPQFIFQYYREEENGRGNFPPRFSGLQFPNYSSELNVNALELDDSALYLCASSWRLAGGNGELFFGEGSRLTVL.

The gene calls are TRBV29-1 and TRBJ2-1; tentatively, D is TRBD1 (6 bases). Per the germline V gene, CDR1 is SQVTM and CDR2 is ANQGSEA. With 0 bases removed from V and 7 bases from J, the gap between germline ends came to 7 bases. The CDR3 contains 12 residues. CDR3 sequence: CSVEDQGNEQFF. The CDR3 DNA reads TGCAGCGTTGAAGATCAGGGGAATGAGCAGTTCTTC.

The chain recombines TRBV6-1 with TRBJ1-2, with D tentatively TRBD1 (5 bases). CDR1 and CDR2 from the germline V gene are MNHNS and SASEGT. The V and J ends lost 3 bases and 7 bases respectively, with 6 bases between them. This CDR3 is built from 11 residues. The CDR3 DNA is TGTGCCAGCAGTGACCAGGGTGGCTACACCTTC. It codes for CASSDQGGYTF.

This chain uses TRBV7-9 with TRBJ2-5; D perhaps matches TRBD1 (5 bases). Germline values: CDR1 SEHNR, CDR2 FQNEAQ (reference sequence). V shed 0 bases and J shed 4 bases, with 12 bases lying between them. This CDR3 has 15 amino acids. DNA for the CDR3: TGTGCCAGCAGCTTAGCTAGGGGTTCTAGAGAGACCCAGTACTTC. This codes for CASSLARGSRETQYF.

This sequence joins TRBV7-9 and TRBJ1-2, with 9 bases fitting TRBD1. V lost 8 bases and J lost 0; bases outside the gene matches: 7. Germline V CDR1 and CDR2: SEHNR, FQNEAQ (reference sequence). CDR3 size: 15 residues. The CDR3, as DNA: TGTGCCAGCTCGGGACAGGGACTTCCTAACTATGGCTACACCTTC. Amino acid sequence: CASSGQGLPNYGYTF.

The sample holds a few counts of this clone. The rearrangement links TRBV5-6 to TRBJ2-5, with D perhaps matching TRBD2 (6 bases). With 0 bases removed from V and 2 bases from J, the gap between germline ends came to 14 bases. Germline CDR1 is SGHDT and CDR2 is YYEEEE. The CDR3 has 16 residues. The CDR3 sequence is CASSLGLGVTQETQYF. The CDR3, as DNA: TGTGCCAGCAGCTTGGGACTAGGAGTCACTCAAGAGACCCAGTACTTC.

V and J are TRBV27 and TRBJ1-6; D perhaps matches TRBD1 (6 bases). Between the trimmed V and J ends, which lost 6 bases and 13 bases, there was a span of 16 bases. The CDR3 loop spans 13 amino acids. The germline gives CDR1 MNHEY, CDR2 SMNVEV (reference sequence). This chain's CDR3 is CASRRGGARPLHF. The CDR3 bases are TGTGCCAGCAGGAGGGGGGGGGCTAGGCCCCTCCACTTT.

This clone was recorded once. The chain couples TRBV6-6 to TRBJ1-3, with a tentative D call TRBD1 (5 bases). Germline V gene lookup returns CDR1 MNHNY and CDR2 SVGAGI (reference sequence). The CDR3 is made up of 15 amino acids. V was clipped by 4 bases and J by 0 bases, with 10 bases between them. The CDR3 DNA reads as TGTGCCAGCAGTTGGGGCCAGATCTCTGGAAACACCATATATTTT. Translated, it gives CASSWGQISGNTIYF.

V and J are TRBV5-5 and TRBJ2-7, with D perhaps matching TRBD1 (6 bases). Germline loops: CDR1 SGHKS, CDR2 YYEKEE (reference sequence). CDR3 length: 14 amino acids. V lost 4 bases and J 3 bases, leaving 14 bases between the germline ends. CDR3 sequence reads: CASSHTGKVYEQYF. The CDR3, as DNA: TGTGCCAGCAGCCATACAGGGAAGGTCTACGAGCAGTACTTC.

The CDR3 here is CASGNRGSNYGYTF. CDR3 DNA: TGTGCCAGCGGCAACAGGGGGTCAAACTATGGCTACACCTTC. This chain connects TRBV7-2 to TRBJ1-2; 8 bases agree with TRBD1. Trimming removed 8 bases from V and 2 bases from J; junction bases left unmatched: 7. Looked up from germline, CDR1 is SGHTA and CDR2 is FQGNSA. CDR3 length: 14 amino acids.

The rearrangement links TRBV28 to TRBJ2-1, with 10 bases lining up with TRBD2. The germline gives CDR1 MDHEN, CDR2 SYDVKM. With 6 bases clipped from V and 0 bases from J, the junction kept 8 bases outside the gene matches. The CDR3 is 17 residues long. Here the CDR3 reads CASSRRTSGPSYNEQFF. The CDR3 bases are TGTGCCAGCAGCAGACGGACTAGCGGCCCCTCCTACAATGAGCAGTTCTTC.

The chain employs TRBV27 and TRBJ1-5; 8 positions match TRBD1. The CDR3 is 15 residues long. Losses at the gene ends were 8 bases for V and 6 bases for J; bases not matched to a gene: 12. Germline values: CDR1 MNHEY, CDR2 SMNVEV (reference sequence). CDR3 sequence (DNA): TGTGCCAGCCGGGGGACAGGCACACCAACTCAGCCCCAGCATTTT. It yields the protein CASRGTGTPTQPQHF.

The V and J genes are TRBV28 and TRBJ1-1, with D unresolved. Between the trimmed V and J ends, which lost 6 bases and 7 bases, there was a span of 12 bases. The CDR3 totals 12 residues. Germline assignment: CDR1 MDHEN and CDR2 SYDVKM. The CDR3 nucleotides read TGTGCCAGCAGCCTAGCGAAGGTTGAAGCTTTCTTT. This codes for CASSLAKVEAFF.

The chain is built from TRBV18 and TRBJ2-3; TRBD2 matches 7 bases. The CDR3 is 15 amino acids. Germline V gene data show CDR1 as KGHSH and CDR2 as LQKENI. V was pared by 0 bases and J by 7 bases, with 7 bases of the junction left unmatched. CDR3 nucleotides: TGTGCCAGCTCACCACCGGTTAGCGGGTTCAATACGCAGTATTTT. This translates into CASSPPVSGFNTQYF.

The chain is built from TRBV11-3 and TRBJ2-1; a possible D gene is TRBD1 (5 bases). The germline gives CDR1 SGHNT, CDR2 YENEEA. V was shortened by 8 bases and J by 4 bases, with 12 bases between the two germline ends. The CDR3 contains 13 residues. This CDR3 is CASGLGAYNEQFF. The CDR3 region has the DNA TGTGCCAGCGGCCTAGGGGCGTACAATGAGCAGTTCTTC.

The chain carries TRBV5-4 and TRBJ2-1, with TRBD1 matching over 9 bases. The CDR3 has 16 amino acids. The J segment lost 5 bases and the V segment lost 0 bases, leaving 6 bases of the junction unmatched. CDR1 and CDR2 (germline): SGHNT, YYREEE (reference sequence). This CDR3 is CASSLERTGDHNEQFF. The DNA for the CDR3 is TGTGCCAGCAGCTTGGAAAGGACAGGGGATCACAATGAGCAGTTCTTC.

CDR3 in DNA: TGTGCCAGCAGGGGGAGCGAAAAGGACGCCTCTGGGGCCAACGTCCTGACTTTC. Translated: CASRGSEKDASGANVLTF. V is TRBV21-1 and J is TRBJ2-6; the table's D call, TRBD2, was not checked against the DNA. TRBV21-1 is a recognized pseudogene. CDR3 length: 18 amino acids.

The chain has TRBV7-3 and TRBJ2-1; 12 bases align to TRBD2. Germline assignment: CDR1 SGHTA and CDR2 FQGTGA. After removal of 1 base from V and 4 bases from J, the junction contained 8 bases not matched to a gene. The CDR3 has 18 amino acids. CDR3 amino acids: CASSLIPPGTSGYNEQFF. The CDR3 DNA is TGTGCCAGCAGCTTAATACCTCCAGGGACTAGCGGGTACAATGAGCAGTTCTTC.

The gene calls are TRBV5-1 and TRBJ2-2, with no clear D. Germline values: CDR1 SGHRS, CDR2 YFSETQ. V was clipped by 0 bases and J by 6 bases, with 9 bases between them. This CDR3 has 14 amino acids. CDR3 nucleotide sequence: TGCGCCAGCAGCTTGGGGGTGAGCGCCGGGGAGCTGTTTTTT. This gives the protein CASSLGVSAGELFF.

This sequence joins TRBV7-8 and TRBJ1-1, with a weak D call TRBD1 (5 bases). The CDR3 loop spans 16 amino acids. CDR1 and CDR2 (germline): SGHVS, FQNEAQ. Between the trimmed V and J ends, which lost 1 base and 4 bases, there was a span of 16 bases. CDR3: CASSLVVGTAVTEAFF. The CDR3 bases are TGTGCCAGCAGCTTAGTAGTCGGGACTGCGGTCACTGAAGCTTTCTTT.